These 32 T cell receptor beta chains were sequenced from one sample in a study of blood T cell repertoires in COVID-19. The data were produced by immunoSEQ multiplex PCR, yet TCRdb's version contains in-frame clones alone and is incomplete. Among under 200,000 clones listed, roughly 82% were seen once. The sample taken for sequencing was PBMCs or T cells enriched from blood (not recorded which). All receptors come from a woman aged 60-75 years with acute COVID-19.

The chain carries TRBV5-4 and TRBJ2-7; D ambiguous. The ends were cut back, 1 base at V and 2 bases at J, with 10 bases in the middle. CDR3 length: 14 amino acids. The V gene's germline CDR1 is SGHNT and CDR2 YYREEE (reference sequence). The CDR3 sequence: CASSLWAGTYEQYV. The CDR3 nucleotides are TGTGCCAGCAGCTTGTGGGCAGGTACCTACGAGCAGTACGTC.

The V gene is TRBV6-2 or TRBV6-3, the J gene TRBJ2-1; TRBD2 might be the D (6 bases). Germline V CDR1 and CDR2: MNHEY, SVGEGT. V dropped 5 bases and J dropped 4 bases, with 15 bases sitting between them. This CDR3 has 15 amino acids. The CDR3 coding sequence is TGTGCCAGCAGTACCTCTAGCGTGGTATACAATGAGCAGTTCTTC. It encodes CASSTSSVVYNEQFF.

This rearrangement joins TRBV5-5 to TRBJ2-7, with 9 nucleotides matching TRBD1. Germline-derived CDR1 and CDR2 are SGHKS and YYEKEE (reference sequence). V shed 4 bases, J shed 6 bases, and the junction held 5 bases outside the gene matches. This CDR3 has 13 amino acids. In DNA form, the CDR3 reads TGTGCCAGCAGCCCAGGGACAGGGCCCGAGCAGTACGTC. It codes for CASSPGTGPEQYV.

This chain links TRBV6-2 or TRBV6-3 with TRBJ2-7; 9 bases fit TRBD1. In germline, CDR1 is MNHEY, CDR2 SVGEGT. V was pared by 6 bases and J by 5 bases, with 8 bases of the junction left unmatched. The CDR3 is 14 amino acids. CDR3 coding DNA: TGTGCCAGCAGCCGTTCGACAGGGGGGAACGAGCAGTACTTC. This translates into CASSRSTGGNEQYF.

The chain employs TRBV7-2 and TRBJ1-2, with 7 positions matching TRBD1. The ends lost 0 bases at V and 3 bases at J; junction bases unmatched: 1. Per germline, CDR1 SGHTA and CDR2 FQGNSA. CDR3 length equals 14 residues. CDR3 loop: CASSLAGTDYGYTF. The CDR3 DNA reads as TGTGCCAGCAGCTTAGCGGGGACAGACTATGGCTACACCTTC.

V gene TRBV4-3 combines with J gene TRBJ2-3; TRBD2 aligns across 11 bases. The germline gives CDR1 LGHNA, CDR2 YSLEER. The junction had 8 bases not matched to a gene; V was cut back by 4 bases and J by 2 bases. CDR3 length equals 17 residues. The CDR3 region is CASSLSPTSGVTDTQYF. Written as DNA, the CDR3 is TGCGCCAGCAGCCTTTCCCCGACTAGCGGGGTCACAGATACGCAGTATTTT.

The rearrangement uses TRBV14 and TRBJ1-3; unclear D gene. CDR1 and CDR2 (germline): SGHDN, FVKESK. V lost 4 bases and J lost 8, with 9 bases in between. The CDR3 is made up of 12 amino acids. As DNA, the CDR3 is TGTGCCAGCAGCCGCGCGGAATACACCATATATTTT. It is translated as CASSRAEYTIYF.

The chain uses TRBV6-5 and TRBJ1-2, with D hard to call. Trimming pared 6 bases from V and 6 bases from J, leaving 8 bases between. There are 11 residues in the CDR3. In germline, CDR1 is MNHEY, CDR2 SVGAGI. The CDR3 protein is CASRVEDGYTF. DNA of the CDR3: TGTGCCAGCAGGGTGGAGGATGGCTACACCTTC.

CDR3 in DNA: TGTGCCAGCAGTCTAGCGGGAGGGGTCACCGGGGAGCTGTTTTTT. This gives the protein CASSLAGGVTGELFF. V and J are TRBV7-7 and TRBJ2-2, with 12 bases that match TRBD2. CDR1 SSHAT and CDR2 FNYEAQ come from the germline V gene (reference sequence). V lost 6 bases, J lost 4 bases, and 3 bases stayed unmatched. The CDR3 is 15 amino acids. Drawing the rest from reference TRBV7-7 and TRBJ2-2, the complete variable domain is GAGVSQSPRYKVTKRGQDVTLRCDPISSHATLYWYQQALGQGPEFLTYFNYEAQPDKSGLPSDRFSAERPEGSISTLTIQRTEQRDSAMYRCASSLAGGVTGELFFGEGSRLTVL.

The rearrangement links TRBV19 to TRBJ1-2; 12 nucleotides match TRBD1. Trimming removed 3 bases from V and 8 bases from J; junction bases left unmatched: 10. The CDR3 contains 16 residues. The germline V gene has CDR1 LNHDA and CDR2 SQIVND (reference sequence). CDR3 coding DNA: TGTGCCAGTAGTATTGGGACAGGGGGCTGGCGTGGCGGCTACACCTTC. Residues: CASSIGTGGWRGGYTF. The variable domain in full, with the rest retrieved from reference TRBV19 and TRBJ1-2, is DGGITQSPKYLFRKEGQNVTLSCEQNLNHDAMYWYRQDPGQGLRLIYYSQIVNDFQKGDIAEGYSVSREKKESFPLTVTSAQKNPTAFYLCASSIGTGGWRGGYTFGSGTRLTVV.

The CDR3 loop is CASSFPLTSGYNEQFF. The CDR3 region has the DNA TGTGCCAGCAGTTTCCCCCTGACTAGCGGGTACAATGAGCAGTTCTTC. The J gene is TRBJ2-1, the V gene TRBV6-5, with 10 nucleotides matching TRBD2. The ends lost 4 bases at V and 4 bases at J; junction bases unmatched: 7. Germline V gene lookup returns CDR1 MNHEY and CDR2 SVGAGI. The CDR3 covers 16 residues.

The chain carries TRBV10-3 and TRBJ2-2; D is undetermined. Per the germline V gene, CDR1 is ENHRY and CDR2 is SYGVKD. Trimming left V 5 bases short and J 3 bases short, with 10 bases between. The CDR3 runs to 14 residues. The chain's CDR3 is CAISRNSYTGELFF. The CDR3 DNA is TGTGCCATCAGTCGTAATAGCTACACCGGGGAGCTGTTTTTT.

This sequence joins TRBV7-2 and TRBJ2-2; tentative D call: TRBD1 (6 bases). This CDR3 spans 18 amino acids. CDR1 and CDR2 from the germline V gene are SGHTA and FQGNSA. The V end lost 5 bases, the J end lost 2 bases, and 21 bases lay between the germline ends. CDR3 loop: CASSTYRWGRGNTGELFF. Written as DNA, the CDR3 is TGTGCCAGCAGCACATACCGGTGGGGCAGGGGTAACACCGGGGAGCTGTTTTTT.

The CDR3 nucleotides read TGCGCCAGCAGCTTGGGGAGGACTAGCGGGGCAGCCTACGAGCAGTACTTC. Protein product: CASSLGRTSGAAYEQYF. The rearrangement links TRBV5-1 to TRBJ2-7; 12 bases line up with TRBD2. Trimming cost V 0 bases and J 2 bases; bases outside gene matches: 6. The CDR3 has 17 residues. Germline loops: CDR1 SGHRS, CDR2 YFSETQ.

This chain links TRBV19 with TRBJ2-1, with 7 nucleotides matching TRBD2. The CDR3 runs 15 residues. Germline V gene sequence: CDR1 LNHDA, CDR2 SQIVND (reference sequence). After removal of 3 bases from V and 3 bases from J, the junction contained 5 bases not matched to a gene. The CDR3 DNA reads TGTGCCAGTAGTATCACTAGCGATCGCTACAATGAGCAGTTCTTC. Its translation: CASSITSDRYNEQFF.

CDR3 region: CARTGTGGETQYF. The CDR3 region has the DNA TGTGCCCGAACCGGGACAGGGGGCGAGACCCAGTACTTC. The chain couples TRBV30 to TRBJ2-5, with 12 bases fitting TRBD1. V shed 8 bases, J shed 5 bases, and the junction held 6 bases outside the gene matches. The CDR3 length is 13 residues. Germline lookup yields CDR1 GTSNPN and CDR2 SVGIG (reference sequence). The whole variable domain, remainder taken from reference TRBV30 and TRBJ2-5, is SQTIHQWPATLVQPVGSPLSLECTVEGTSNPNLYWYRQAAGRGLQLLFYSVGIGQISSEVPQNLSASRPQDRQFILSSKKLLLSDSGFYLCARTGTGGETQYFGPGTRLLVL.

Only a few counts were recorded for this clone. The J gene is TRBJ1-6, the V gene TRBV28, with TRBD1 matching 8 bases. Germline loops: CDR1 MDHEN, CDR2 SYDVKM. Trimming took 2 bases from V and 14 from J; bases not matched to a gene: 11. The CDR3 consists of 15 residues. The CDR3 reads CASSLRPGQEVTLHF. The CDR3 DNA sequence: TGTGCCAGCAGTTTACGTCCGGGACAGGAGGTCACCCTCCACTTT.

V is TRBV19 and J is TRBJ1-5; no clear D. This CDR3 spans 15 amino acids. Germline CDR1 LNHDA, CDR2 SQIVND (reference sequence). Deletions cut 5 bases from V and 4 bases from J, with 15 bases between. CDR3 loop: CASSPPPRANQPQHF. CDR3 in DNA: TGTGCCAGTAGTCCCCCCCCGAGGGCTAATCAGCCCCAGCATTTT.

The chain carries TRBV7-9 and TRBJ1-4; the match to TRBD1 covers 8 bases. Germline lookup yields CDR1 SEHNR and CDR2 FQNEAQ (reference sequence). CDR3 size: 13 residues. V shed 8 bases and J 5 bases; nucleotides not matched to a gene: 4. CDR3 DNA: TGTGCCAGCCAACGACAGGGGAATGAAAAACTGTTTTTT. Translating gives CASQRQGNEKLFF.

The genes are TRBV19 and TRBJ1-5, with 9 nucleotides matching TRBD1. There are 16 residues in the CDR3. The germline V gene encodes CDR1 LNHDA and CDR2 SQIVND (reference sequence). With 2 bases clipped from V and 4 bases from J, the junction kept 6 bases outside the gene matches. The CDR3 DNA follows: TGTGCCAGTAGTATAAGGGGACAGGGCCATAATCAGCCCCAGCATTTT. It codes for CASSIRGQGHNQPQHF.

The chain's CDR3 is CAWTGQVHEKLFF. The CDR3 nucleotides are TGTGCCTGGACTGGACAGGTACATGAAAAACTGTTTTTT. The rearrangement joins TRBV30 to TRBJ1-4, with TRBD1 matching over 7 bases. The germline V gene has CDR1 GTSNPN and CDR2 SVGIG (reference sequence). The V and J ends lost 4 bases and 6 bases, in that order; junction bases with no gene match: 5. The CDR3 sequence is 13 residues long.

The CDR3 DNA reads as TGCGCCAGCAGTGACCGGGGGGGGTCGGAAGCTTTCTTT. Protein sequence: CASSDRGGSEAFF. The chain links TRBV10-1 to TRBJ1-1; D is possibly TRBD1 (5 bases). The CDR3 has 13 amino acids. V gave up 3 bases and J gave up 8 bases, with 13 bases separating them. The V gene's germline CDR1 is WNHNN and CDR2 SYGVQD (reference sequence).

The count of this clone is one. The gene calls are TRBV10-3 and TRBJ2-1; TRBD1 matches 9 bases. The CDR3 sequence is 16 residues long. J lost 4 bases, V lost 5 bases, and 9 bases had no gene match. Looked up from germline, CDR1 is ENHRY and CDR2 is SYGVKD. Here the CDR3 DNA reads TGTGCCATCAGTCGGGAACAGGGGGCTGGGTACAATGAGCAGTTCTTC. It specifies CAISREQGAGYNEQFF.

This chain uses TRBV6-2 or TRBV6-3 with TRBJ1-5; 9 bases line up with TRBD1. The V and J ends lost 2 bases and 11 bases, in that order; junction bases with no gene match: 10. The CDR3 loop spans 15 amino acids. Germline CDR1 reads MNHEY; CDR2 reads SVGEGT. The chain's CDR3 is CASSYQTGGGGTQHF. The CDR3 nucleotides are TGTGCCAGCAGTTACCAGACAGGGGGTGGTGGGACCCAGCATTTT.

The rearrangement joins TRBV23-1 to TRBJ2-1; possible D gene TRBD2, 7 bases. TRBV23-1 is filed as an ORF, its function uncertain. Trimming removed 3 bases from V and 3 bases from J, with 18 bases in between. The CDR3 is 17 amino acids. The CDR3 DNA follows: TGCGCCAGCAGTCATGGGGAGGGGGGGACGCTCTACAATGAGCAGTTCTTC. Residues: CASSHGEGGTLYNEQFF.

This clone was observed a handful of times. The J gene is TRBJ1-2, the V gene TRBV9, with a tentative D call TRBD1 (5 bases). This CDR3 region has 14 residues. With 3 bases removed from V and 4 bases from J, the gap between germline ends came to 13 bases. From germline, CDR1 is SGDLS and CDR2 YYNGEE. CDR3 residues: CASSEGSGSYGYTF. CDR3 DNA: TGTGCCAGCAGCGAGGGGAGCGGGAGCTATGGCTACACCTTC.

A word on this clone: The same CDR3 also results from other DNA sequences found in this sample. The chain combines TRBV6-5 with TRBJ1-3; 7 nucleotides agree with TRBD1. The germline V gene encodes CDR1 MNHEY and CDR2 SVGAGI. The CDR3 is 14 amino acids. V was clipped by 6 bases and J by 0 bases; unmatched bases: 2. Here the CDR3 reads CASSRDSSGNTIYF. The CDR3 nucleotides are TGTGCCAGCAGCAGGGACAGCTCTGGAAACACCATATATTTT.

Only a few counts were recorded for this clone. V usage is TRBV19 and J usage is TRBJ1-6; 8 bases agree with TRBD1. V gave up 4 bases and J gave up 8 bases; unmatched junction bases: 4. Per the germline V gene, CDR1 is LNHDA and CDR2 is SQIVND (reference sequence). CDR3 size: 14 residues. CDR3: CASSTGTGYSPLHF. DNA for the CDR3: TGTGCCAGTAGTACAGGGACAGGTTATTCACCCCTCCACTTT. The full variable domain, its missing parts supplied by reference TRBV19 and TRBJ1-6, is DGGITQSPKYLFRKEGQNVTLSCEQNLNHDAMYWYRQDPGQGLRLIYYSQIVNDFQKGDIAEGYSVSREKKESFPLTVTSAQKNPTAFYLCASSTGTGYSPLHFGNGTRLTVT.

The chain couples TRBV19 to TRBJ1-4; D perhaps matches TRBD1 (6 bases). This CDR3 has 15 amino acids. The V end was cut by 3 bases, the J end by 3 bases, with 11 bases between. Looked up from germline, CDR1 is LNHDA and CDR2 is SQIVND (reference sequence). CDR3 protein: CASSIPAGANEKLFF. The CDR3 DNA follows: TGTGCCAGTAGTATTCCTGCAGGGGCTAATGAAAAACTGTTTTTT.

This clone showed up just once. J is TRBJ2-3 and V is TRBV6-5; 7 nucleotides agree with TRBD1. Germline V gives CDR1 MNHEY, CDR2 SVGAGI. This CDR3 contains 16 residues. J gave up 1 base and V 3 bases, and 7 bases lay outside the gene matches. The DNA of the CDR3 is TGTGCCAGCAGTTATGGTTTAGGACAGGGCACAGATACGCAGTATTTT. Translated: CASSYGLGQGTDTQYF.

This clone was seen just once. V is TRBV18 and J is TRBJ1-3; D remains unclear. The CDR3 runs to 17 residues. Germline CDR1 reads KGHSH; CDR2 reads LQKENI. V shed 0 bases and J shed 2 bases, with 14 bases lying between them. DNA of the CDR3: TGTGCCAGCTCACCACCCGGTAGCGGCCAACCTGGAAACACCATATATTTT. This gives the protein CASSPPGSGQPGNTIYF.

The chain employs TRBV28 and TRBJ2-6; 9 nucleotides align to TRBD2. This CDR3 has 17 residues. In germline, CDR1 is MDHEN, CDR2 SYDVKM. The trim removed 3 bases at V and 2 bases at J, leaving 5 bases unmatched. Here the CDR3 DNA reads TGTGCCAGCAGTTTCTTAGCGGGAGTAGCTGGGGCCAACGTCCTGACTTTC. Translation gives CASSFLAGVAGANVLTF.